This TCR beta chain was documented in a study of radiation and T cells in renal cell carcinoma. Study results and caveats: Only small tumor regions of about 1 g were sampled. Dominant CDR3 motifs were more common in irradiated tumors than controls. Without pretreatment biopsies, baseline tumor clonotype presence was undetermined.

Repertoires were generated with immunoSEQ multiplex PCR, while TCRdb's copy carries only in-frame clones and drops some. The sample carries about 9,600 clones, over 55% recorded once. The treatment denotes: 15 Gy SBRT to primary tumor, nephrectomy 4 weeks later. The tumor was a clear cell renal cell carcinoma. As concerns this clone: The antigen is undetermined.

Germline V gene lookup returns CDR1 LNHDA and CDR2 SQIVND (reference sequence). The CDR3 sequence is 13 residues long. V gave up 7 bases and J gave up 2 bases, with 9 bases separating them. The TCR was taken from a woman between 50 and 59 years old with renal cell carcinoma. The J gene is TRBJ2-1, the V gene TRBV19; D is uncertain. Sequenced here: tumor tissue, sampled from a patient whose treatment included radiotherapy and nephrectomy. This CDR3 is CASTHGPYNEQFF. CDR3 in DNA: TGTGCCAGTACCCATGGACCCTACAATGAGCAGTTCTTC. Full variable domain (rest looked up from reference TRBV19 and TRBJ2-1): DGGITQSPKYLFRKEGQNVTLSCEQNLNHDAMYWYRQDPGQGLRLIYYSQIVNDFQKGDIAEGYSVSREKKESFPLTVTSAQKNPTAFYLCASTHGPYNEQFFGPGTRLTVL.